The next 25 T cell receptor beta chains were all read from a single sample in a study of CD8+CD57+ T cells in acquired aplastic anemia. TCR beta VDJ and CDR3 were profiled, and genomic DNA was the template. TCRdb re-derived calls from the reads in MiXCR, one entry per CDR3 protein. Counted here are roughly 250,000 distinct CDR3 sequences, approximately 50% occurring once; the ten biggest clones make up about 7.8%. Previously, flow cytometry had revealed CD8+CD57+ cell expansion in the patients chosen for sequencing. Sequenced sample: sorted CD4+, CD8+, or CD8+CD57+ T cells (not recorded which) from PBMCs. These receptors were taken from a human donor with aplastic anemia.

This clonotype was observed many times. The chain employs TRBV6-4 and TRBJ1-1; 9 bases line up with TRBD1. The trim removed 0 bases at V and 3 bases at J, leaving 2 bases unmatched. The CDR3 consists of 15 residues. The V gene's germline CDR1 is MRHNA and CDR2 SNTAGT. CDR3 residues: CASSDSTGGHTEAFF. The CDR3 DNA reads as TGTGCCAGCAGTGACTCGACAGGGGGGCACACTGAAGCTTTCTTT.

This clonotype has only a few counts. The rearrangement joins TRBV7-2 to TRBJ2-1; D is uncertain. Germline V gene data show CDR1 as SGHTA and CDR2 as FQGNSA. Trimming cost V 2 bases and J 7 bases, with 9 bases left between them. CDR3 size: 13 residues. The CDR3 reads CASSLSSLNEQFF. The CDR3 DNA reads as TGTGCCAGCAGCTTAAGTAGCTTGAATGAGCAGTTCTTC. The full variable domain, completed using reference TRBV7-2 and TRBJ2-1, is GAGVSQSPSNKVTEKGKDVELRCDPISGHTALYWYRQSLGQGLEFLIYFQGNSAPDKSGLPSDRFSAERTGGSVSTLTIQRTQQEDSAVYLCASSLSSLNEQFFGPGTRLTVL.

The CDR3 spells CSASPSGSGSDTQYF. Written as DNA, the CDR3 is TGCAGTGCTAGCCCTAGCGGGAGTGGGTCAGATACGCAGTATTTT. The genes are TRBV20-1 and TRBJ2-3; 10 bases line up with TRBD2. The CDR3 sequence is 15 residues long. V gave up 3 bases and J gave up 4 bases; unmatched junction bases: 7. Germline CDR1 reads DFQATT; CDR2 reads SNEGSKA (reference sequence).

This chain connects TRBV6-2 or TRBV6-3 to TRBJ1-1; the D gene is possibly TRBD1 (6 bases). CDR1 and CDR2 (germline): MNHEY, SVGEGT. The V gene lost 2 bases and the J gene lost 6 bases, with 13 bases spanning the gap. CDR3 length equals 14 residues. The CDR3 DNA is TGTGCCAGCAGTTACGGGGGGGCAGCTTCTGAAGCTTTCTTT. Amino acid sequence: CASSYGGAASEAFF.

Turning to this clonotype: This clone may be a read error of a much larger clone one base away. V and J are TRBV30 and TRBJ2-7, with D perhaps TRBD1 (6 bases). Looked up from germline, CDR1 is GTSNPN and CDR2 is SVGIG (reference sequence). CDR3 length: 10 residues. CDR3 protein: CTFYQGEQYF. CDR3 bases: TGTACCTTCTACCAGGGGGAGCAGTACTTC.

This clonotype was seen ten or more times. This chain connects TRBV20-1 to TRBJ2-1; a possible D gene is TRBD2 (8 bases). The CDR3 is 15 residues long. CDR1 is DFQATT and CDR2 is SNEGSKA in the germline V gene (reference sequence). Trimming removed 5 bases from V and 0 bases from J, with 14 bases in between. The CDR3: CSALAGQFSYNEQFF. The CDR3 bases are TGCAGTGCTTTAGCGGGACAGTTCTCCTACAATGAGCAGTTCTTC.

Turning to this clonotype: A much larger clonotype is one base distant, so this may be a read error. The rearrangement links TRBV20-1 to TRBJ2-1, with 8 bases lining up with TRBD2. The CDR3 is made up of 14 amino acids. The germline V gene encodes CDR1 DFQATT and CDR2 SNEGSKA (reference sequence). J gave up 10 bases and V 1 base, and 9 bases lay outside the gene matches. The CDR3 reads CSARVPSGSYEQFF. The CDR3 nucleotides read TGCAGTGCTAGAGTTCCTAGCGGGTCCTACGAGCAGTTCTTC.

This clonotype was found once. The gene calls are TRBV29-1 and TRBJ2-7, with 7 bases lining up with TRBD1. Germline V gene data show CDR1 as SQVTM and CDR2 as ANQGSEA. The length of the CDR3 is 15 residues. V lost 6 bases, J lost 5 bases, and 16 bases stayed unmatched. The CDR3 DNA is TGCAGCGTGGCAGGGGGTGACCGATTTAGCCACGAGCAGTACTTC. Translated, it gives CSVAGGDRFSHEQYF.

There are many counts of this clonotype. The chain has TRBV20-1 and TRBJ2-7; 10 nucleotides line up with TRBD2. Germline CDR1 is DFQATT and CDR2 is SNEGSKA (reference sequence). The CDR3 has 15 amino acids. J gave up 0 bases and V 6 bases, and 8 bases lay outside the gene matches. As DNA, the CDR3 is TGCAGTGCCGGAGAACTAGCGGGAAGCTCCTACGAGCAGTACTTC. As protein: CSAGELAGSSYEQYF.

V gene TRBV19 combines with J gene TRBJ1-5; D is perhaps TRBD1 (6 bases). The length of the CDR3 is 16 residues. Germline CDR1 and CDR2: LNHDA and SQIVND (reference sequence). Trimming removed 3 bases at V and 4 bases at J, with 16 bases between. CDR3 nucleotide sequence: TGTGCCAGTAGTATCCAGGGGACGGTGGAAAATCAGCCCCAGCATTTT. It yields the protein CASSIQGTVENQPQHF.

V is TRBV2 and J is TRBJ2-2; weak D call: TRBD1 (5 bases). The V and J ends lost 7 bases and 1 base respectively, with 10 bases between them. CDR3 length: 14 amino acids. Germline V gives CDR1 SNHLY, CDR2 FYNNEI. This CDR3 reads CASKVGQNTGELFF. DNA for the CDR3: TGTGCCAGCAAGGTTGGACAGAACACCGGGGAGCTGTTTTTT.

Comment on this clonotype: A much bigger clone sits one base away, suggesting this may be a read error. The chain joins TRBV4-1 to TRBJ2-3, with D tentatively TRBD2 (6 bases). In germline, CDR1 is MGHRA, CDR2 YSYEKL. The CDR3 contains 15 residues. This CDR3 is CANSQIRGSTDTQYF. CDR3 nucleotide sequence: TGCGCCAACAGCCAAATTCGGGGGAGCACAGATACGCAGTATTTT.

The V and J genes are TRBV29-1 and TRBJ2-1, with D possibly TRBD1 on 6 matching bases. V was clipped by 2 bases and J by 5 bases, with 10 bases between them. CDR1 is SQVTM, CDR2 ANQGSEA, per germline. The CDR3 has 13 residues. The chain's CDR3 is CSVESGTHNEQFF. The CDR3 coding sequence is TGCAGCGTTGAATCCGGGACACACAATGAGCAGTTCTTC.

This rearrangement joins TRBV19 to TRBJ2-7; the D is unclear. The V end was cut by 4 bases, the J end by 0 bases, with 7 bases between. The CDR3 has 13 amino acids. The germline V gene encodes CDR1 LNHDA and CDR2 SQIVND (reference sequence). In DNA form, the CDR3 reads TGTGCCAGTAGTAATGGGGACTCCTACGAGCAGTACTTC. Protein product: CASSNGDSYEQYF. Together with reference TRBV19 and TRBJ2-7, the CDR3 gives the full variable domain: DGGITQSPKYLFRKEGQNVTLSCEQNLNHDAMYWYRQDPGQGLRLIYYSQIVNDFQKGDIAEGYSVSREKKESFPLTVTSAQKNPTAFYLCASSNGDSYEQYFGPGTRLTVT.

The chain combines TRBV7-3 with TRBJ1-1; the D is unclear. The CDR3 is 13 amino acids. Trimming removed 3 bases at V and 1 base at J, with 6 bases between. The germline CDR1 and CDR2 sequences are SGHTA and FQGTGA. The CDR3 DNA follows: TGTGCCAGCAGCTTTGAGAGGAACACTGAAGCTTTCTTT. Its translation is CASSFERNTEAFF.

In its sample, this clonotype was seen many times. The chain links TRBV2 to TRBJ1-6; perhaps TRBD1 as D (5 bases). The germline gives CDR1 SNHLY, CDR2 FYNNEI. Trimming removed 6 bases at V and 6 bases at J, with 12 bases between. CDR3 size: 14 residues. The CDR3: CASRGPGVNSPLHF. CDR3 nucleotide sequence: TGTGCCAGCAGGGGTCCGGGGGTTAATTCACCCCTCCACTTT.

On this clonotype itself: One base away lies a much larger clone, so this may be a sequencing read error. The chain links TRBV28 to TRBJ1-2; D possibly corresponds to TRBD1 (6 bases). The CDR3 spans 11 residues. V lost 8 bases and J lost 5, with 9 bases in between. The germline CDR1 and CDR2 sequences are MDHEN and SYDVKM. CDR3 sequence reads: CASGTGYGYTF. CDR3 DNA: TGTGCCAGCGGAACAGGGTATGGCTACACCTTC.

This clonotype was seen only a few times. The chain combines TRBV9 with TRBJ2-3; D possibly corresponds to TRBD2 (5 bases). CDR1 is SGDLS and CDR2 is YYNGEE in the germline V gene. Trimming took off 3 bases at V and 0 bases at J, with 5 bases between the two ends. This CDR3 spans 13 amino acids. The CDR3 DNA sequence: TGTGCCAGCAGCGGGACTAGCACAGATACGCAGTATTTT. The encoded protein is CASSGTSTDTQYF.

This chain links TRBV6-2 or TRBV6-3 with TRBJ1-5; the D gene is possibly TRBD1 (6 bases). V shed 5 bases and J shed 0 bases, with 17 bases lying between them. The CDR3 consists of 17 residues. Germline V gene data show CDR1 as MNHEY and CDR2 as SVGEGT. The CDR3 sequence: CASSTPPDRYSNQPQHF. CDR3 in DNA: TGTGCCAGCAGTACCCCCCCTGACAGGTATAGCAATCAGCCCCAGCATTTT.

The rearrangement joins TRBV7-2 to TRBJ2-7; no clear D gene. The CDR3 spans 13 residues. Germline V gene data show CDR1 as SGHTA and CDR2 as FQGNSA. V lost 2 bases and J lost 4, with 9 bases in between. CDR3 amino acids: CASSLSWDYEQYF. In DNA, the CDR3 is TGTGCCAGCAGCTTATCCTGGGATTACGAGCAGTACTTC.

This clonotype was counted many times. The genes are TRBV5-6 and TRBJ2-7; no clear D gene. CDR3 length: 13 amino acids. Germline loops: CDR1 SGHDT, CDR2 YYEEEE. The V end lost 1 base, the J end lost 0 bases, and 5 bases lay between the germline ends. The CDR3 spells CASSLKNSYEQYF. CDR3 coding DNA: TGTGCCAGCAGCTTGAAAAACTCCTACGAGCAGTACTTC.

This clonotype was counted only a few times. This chain joins TRBV4-2 and TRBJ2-3, with 9 nucleotides matching TRBD2. The CDR3 is 17 amino acids. With 1 base clipped from V and 1 base from J, the junction kept 6 bases outside the gene matches. Germline assignment: CDR1 LGHNA and CDR2 YNFKEQ. Here the CDR3 reads CASSQVALAGGTDTQYF. CDR3 in DNA: TGTGCCAGCAGCCAAGTTGCCTTAGCGGGGGGCACAGATACGCAGTATTTT.

Concerning this clonotype itself: A clone one base away is much larger, so this may be a read error. The V and J genes are TRBV11-2 and TRBJ2-1; tentatively, D is TRBD2 (6 bases). CDR3 length equals 16 residues. Germline V lookup: CDR1 SGHAT, CDR2 FQNNGV. In DNA, the CDR3 is TGTGCCAGCAGCACCCTAGCGCTGGGAAACTACGATGAGCAGTTCTTC. Translated, it gives CASSTLALGNYDEQFF.

The chain combines TRBV30 with TRBJ1-1; D is ambiguous. The ends were cut back, 3 bases at V and 4 bases at J, with 18 bases in the middle. The germline V gene has CDR1 GTSNPN and CDR2 SVGIG (reference sequence). The length of the CDR3 is 15 residues. The CDR3 DNA reads TGTGCCTGGAGAAAGGAGACAACGCTGGGCACTGAAGCTTTCTTT. This encodes CAWRKETTLGTEAFF.

This clonotype occurred many times. The rearrangement joins TRBV2 to TRBJ2-1; 9 nucleotides agree with TRBD2. The CDR3 runs 16 residues. The V gene's germline CDR1 is SNHLY and CDR2 FYNNEI. Trimming at V came to 4 bases and at J to 4 bases, leaving 8 bases not matched to a gene. CDR3 in DNA: TGTGCCAGCAGTGGATCTAGCGGGGTCGCTTACAATGAGCAGTTCTTC. The encoded protein is CASSGSSGVAYNEQFF.